This TCR beta chain was sequenced in a study of CD4 T cells in relation to SARS-CoV-2 and coronaviruses (dated by TCRdb to 2020 to 2022). Study-level background: In the ViraFEST assay, PBMCs were grown with antigen for about eleven days, and TCR beta CDR3s were then sequenced to identify antigen-specific clonal expansions. The negative reference condition was either a culture with an HIV-1 Nef peptide pool or a culture with no peptide. Patient-derived lymphoblastoid cell lines were used to map the HLA restriction of shared crossreactive spike epitopes. At the level of individual TCR clonotypes, the study evaluated whether memory CD4+ T cells crossreact between the spike proteins of SARS-CoV-2 and those of common cold coronaviruses. Samples from three pre-COVID donors and the naive versus memory experiments were sequenced with the Adaptive Biotechnologies TCR-sequencing kit; other data were Illumina-based. A different TCR-beta assay, based on Illumina, was used to sequence expansion assays from other donors in the study.

Of note for this clone: The target of this receptor is not known. No per-base quality is available; no much larger clone lies one base away.

CD4+ T cells from unexposed donors were collected before the COVID-19 pandemic (2011-2018). After approximately eleven days of culture, CD4+ T cells were isolated with the EasySep CD4+ T cell isolation kit. Unexposed donor CD4+ T cells were tested for reactivity to SARS-CoV-2 S and N and four common cold coronavirus spike pools, as cell number allowed. About 2.2 million PBMCs per well were cultured in IMDM with approximately 4.5% human AB serum and approximately 10 IU/ml IL-2. Half of the culture medium was replaced with fresh IL-2-containing medium on days 3 and 7. In general, every peptide culture condition was set up in three replicate wells. Leukapheresis product for the unexposed donors was purchased commercially. PBMCs were isolated from leukapheresis product or whole blood by Ficoll-Paque PLUS gradient centrifugation. PBMCs were either used fresh in the expansion assay or cryopreserved at -140 degrees C. The QIAamp Micro DNA Kit was used to extract genomic DNA from the CD4+ T cells.

Findings and caveats that apply to the study as a whole: Pre-pandemic and post-infection samples were not both contributed by any donor, so tracing of the source of pre-existing responses was limited. Crossreactivity analysis centred on spike protein, so crossreactivity against other viral proteins was not assessed. The study was limited by small numbers of patients and tested TCRs. Crossreactive clones showed significantly weaker SARS-CoV-2-driven expansion than monoreactive clones, consistent with antigenic imprinting. Memory CD4+ clonotypes crossrecognizing SARS-CoV-2 and at least one common cold coronavirus spike were found in approximately 65% of donors.

CDR1 is given as LGHDT and CDR2 as YNNKEL, both from the germline V gene (reference sequence). Measured from the cysteine to the phenylalanine, the CDR3 is 13 residues long. The DNA shown is the 39-base CDR3, in frame from base 1. The V and J ends are trimmed by 7 bases and 6 bases, leaving 16 bases between them. The library was generated by the immunoSEQ multiplex PCR assay. The authors' analysis ran thus. During preprocessing, nonproductive sequences were removed, as were CDR3s that did not start with C, did not end with F or W, or were shorter than 7 amino acids. The MANAFEST web app was used to call antigen-specific clonotypes on the basis of expansion compared with the reference and with other culture wells. A clone was considered positive if significant expansion relative to the reference culture was observed in 2 of 3 replicate wells at an FDR below 0.05. To be called positive, a clone also had to show significant expansion compared with every other tandem well and an odds ratio greater than 5. CDR3 homology was quantified as pairwise Levenshtein distance, calculated with the stringdist R package after three terminal residues were trimmed from each end. As stored in TCRdb, this immuneACCESS dataset retains in-frame rearrangements with V and J assigned. A fraction of the clones does not appear; measured against another copy, unresolved V genes explain less than half of the discrepancy, and the remainder lacks a known reason. V, J and clone size were drawn from that table, and D and trimming were deduced from the DNA. This sample lists 29,000 or so clones; over 60% were detected once. The ten largest clonotypes hold roughly 22% of the sample.

This receptor was identified in a human donor in good health. The chain employs TRBV3-1 (or the pseudogene TRBV3-2) and TRBJ2-7, with a tentative D call of TRBD1 or TRBD2, each matching 5 bases. Sequenced: CD4+ T cells from PBMCs, cultured in vitro. The CDR3 amino acid sequence is: CASTSLGVGEQYF. In nucleotides, the sequence is TGTGCCAGCACCTCCCTGGGGGTGGGCGAGCAGTACTTC.